These 9 T cell receptor beta chains originate from one sample sequenced in a study of OX40 agonist ivuxolimab in advanced cancers. TCRdb's table, derived via immunoSEQ multiplex PCR, lists solely in-frame clones and lacks some. The sample includes about 51,000 clones, 85% to 90% seen only once; the top ten take 3% to 4%. The material sequenced was CD4+ or CD8+ T cells sorted from blood, taken in a trial of the OX40 agonist ivuxolimab. These receptors were collected from an adult with an advanced solid tumor such as melanoma, head and neck, liver or kidney cancer.

The V and J genes are TRBV4-2 and TRBJ2-7; possibly TRBD1 for D (6 bases). V was pared by 1 base and J by 0 bases, with 10 bases between. Per germline, CDR1 LGHNA and CDR2 YNFKEQ. CDR3 length equals 15 residues. The CDR3 region is CASSQASDSSYEQYF. CDR3 coding DNA: TGTGCCAGCAGCCAAGCTTCGGACAGCTCCTACGAGCAGTACTTC.

The rearrangement links TRBV14 to TRBJ2-1, with TRBD2 matching over 11 bases. Germline CDR1 reads SGHDN; CDR2 reads FVKESK. The trim removed 8 bases at V and 0 bases at J, leaving 9 bases unmatched. The CDR3 covers 17 residues. This CDR3 reads CASADSGRVSSYNEQFF. Written as DNA, the CDR3 is TGTGCCAGCGCCGATAGCGGGAGGGTAAGCTCCTACAATGAGCAGTTCTTC. Complete variable domain (other parts from reference TRBV14 and TRBJ2-1): EAGVTQFPSHSVIEKGQTVTLRCDPISGHDNLYWYRRVMGKEIKFLLHFVKESKQDESGMPNNRFLAERTGGTYSTLKVQPAELEDSGVYFCASADSGRVSSYNEQFFGPGTRLTVL.

V and J are TRBV29-1 and TRBJ1-1; no definite D call. The ends were cut back, 3 bases at V and 0 bases at J, with 8 bases in the middle. There are 13 residues in the CDR3. Germline assignment: CDR1 SQVTM and CDR2 ANQGSEA. CDR3 sequence (DNA): TGCAGCGTTGAGTTGGTGATGAACACTGAAGCTTTCTTT. This encodes CSVELVMNTEAFF.

V usage is TRBV11-1 and J usage is TRBJ1-6; 8 positions match TRBD1. The germline gives CDR1 SGHAT, CDR2 FQDESV (reference sequence). This CDR3 is built from 16 residues. V dropped 5 bases and J dropped 5; count of bases not matched to a gene: 8. Here the CDR3 DNA reads TGTGCCAGCAGCCTAGGACAGGGACTCAATAATTCACCCCTCCACTTT. It encodes CASSLGQGLNNSPLHF.

As DNA, the CDR3 is TGTGCCAGCTCGAACGGACAGACAGATACGCAGTATTTT. It yields the protein CASSNGQTDTQYF. The genes are TRBV18 and TRBJ2-3; tentatively, D is TRBD1 (6 bases). This CDR3 is built from 13 residues. In germline, CDR1 is KGHSH, CDR2 LQKENI. Trimming left V 6 bases short and J 3 bases short, with 10 bases between.

V gene TRBV9 combines with J gene TRBJ1-2; a possible D gene is TRBD1 (5 bases). CDR3 length equals 14 residues. CDR1 and CDR2 from the germline V gene are SGDLS and YYNGEE. V lost 4 bases, J lost 9 bases, and 19 bases lay in between. CDR3 loop: CASSPNGRDVSYTF. CDR3 nucleotides: TGTGCCAGCAGCCCTAACGGTCGGGACGTCAGCTACACCTTC. The full variable domain, completed using reference TRBV9 and TRBJ1-2, is DSGVTQTPKHLITATGQRVTLRCSPRSGDLSVYWYQQSLDQGLQFLIQYYNGEERAKGNILERFSAQQFPDLHSELNLSSLELGDSALYFCASSPNGRDVSYTFGSGTRLTVV.

This clone has just one count. V and J are TRBV2 and TRBJ1-6; D is unresolved. CDR1 and CDR2 (germline): SNHLY, FYNNEI. Trimming removed 3 bases from V and 7 bases from J, with 13 bases in between. The CDR3 is 15 amino acids. The CDR3 DNA reads TGTGCCAGCAGTGAGACCGACGGAAGAAATTCACCCCTCCACTTT. It specifies CASSETDGRNSPLHF.

The CDR3 loop reads CASSFPDATGNTIYF. In nucleotides, the CDR3 is TGTGCCAGCAGTTTCCCGGACGCTACCGGAAACACCATATATTTT. V usage is TRBV28 and J usage is TRBJ1-3; D not resolved. Germline loops: CDR1 MDHEN, CDR2 SYDVKM. The ends were cut back, 3 bases at V and 4 bases at J, with 13 bases in the middle. The CDR3 has 15 amino acids.

The CDR3 nucleotides read TGTGCCAGCGGAGCGACTACCATCCTGGGGGAGCAGTACTTC. The encoded protein is CASGATTILGEQYF. V gene TRBV28 combines with J gene TRBJ2-7; D perhaps matches TRBD2 (5 bases). V gave up 8 bases and J gave up 7 bases, with 21 bases separating them. From germline, CDR1 is MDHEN and CDR2 SYDVKM. This CDR3 is built from 14 residues.